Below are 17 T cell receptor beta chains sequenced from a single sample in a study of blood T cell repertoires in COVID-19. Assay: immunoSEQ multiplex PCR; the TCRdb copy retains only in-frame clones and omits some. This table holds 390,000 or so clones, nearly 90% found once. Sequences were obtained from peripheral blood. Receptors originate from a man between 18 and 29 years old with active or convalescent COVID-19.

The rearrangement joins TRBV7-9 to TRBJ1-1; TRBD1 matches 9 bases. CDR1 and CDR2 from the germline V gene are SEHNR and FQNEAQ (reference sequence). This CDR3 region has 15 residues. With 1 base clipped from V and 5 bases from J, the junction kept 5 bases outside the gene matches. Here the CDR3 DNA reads TGTGCCAGCAGCTTAGTGGGACAGGGTGGGACTGAAGCTTTCTTT. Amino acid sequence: CASSLVGQGGTEAFF.

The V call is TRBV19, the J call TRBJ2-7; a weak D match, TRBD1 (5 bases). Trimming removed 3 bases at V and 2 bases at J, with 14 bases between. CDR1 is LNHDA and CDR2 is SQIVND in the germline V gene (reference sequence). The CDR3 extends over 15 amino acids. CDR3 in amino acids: CASSMVGRVTYEQYF. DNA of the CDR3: TGTGCCAGTAGTATGGTCGGCAGGGTGACCTACGAGCAGTACTTC.

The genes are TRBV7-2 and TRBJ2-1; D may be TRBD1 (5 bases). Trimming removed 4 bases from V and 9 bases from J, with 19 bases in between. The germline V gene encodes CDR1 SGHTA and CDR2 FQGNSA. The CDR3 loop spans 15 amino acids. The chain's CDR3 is CASSSHKEKRGEQFF. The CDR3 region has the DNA TGTGCCAGCAGCTCCCACAAAGAAAAAAGGGGTGAGCAGTTCTTC.

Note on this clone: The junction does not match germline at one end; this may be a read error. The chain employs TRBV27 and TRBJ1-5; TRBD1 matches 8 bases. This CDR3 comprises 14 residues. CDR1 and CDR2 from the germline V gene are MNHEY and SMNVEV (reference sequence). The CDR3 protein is CASRGQGSIQPQHF. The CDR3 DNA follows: TGTGCCAGCCGAGGACAGGGCAGCATTCAGCCCCAGCATTTT.

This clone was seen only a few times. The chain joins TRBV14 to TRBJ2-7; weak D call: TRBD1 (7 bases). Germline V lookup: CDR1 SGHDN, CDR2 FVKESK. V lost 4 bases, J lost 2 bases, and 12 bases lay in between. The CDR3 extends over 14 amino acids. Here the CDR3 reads CASSRGDSPYEQYF. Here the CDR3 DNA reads TGTGCCAGCAGCCGGGGGGACAGCCCCTACGAGCAGTACTTC.

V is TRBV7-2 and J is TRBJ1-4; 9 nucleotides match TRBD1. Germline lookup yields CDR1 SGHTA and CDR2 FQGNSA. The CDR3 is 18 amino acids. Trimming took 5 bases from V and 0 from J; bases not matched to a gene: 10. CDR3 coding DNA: TGTGCCAGCAGCCCCAGGGACAGGGAGATAACAACTAATGAAAAACTGTTTTTT. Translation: CASSPRDREITTNEKLFF.

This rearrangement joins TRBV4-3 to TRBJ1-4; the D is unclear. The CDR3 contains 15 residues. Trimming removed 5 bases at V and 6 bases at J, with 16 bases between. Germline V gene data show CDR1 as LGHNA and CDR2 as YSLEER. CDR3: CASSSLGSDDEKLFF. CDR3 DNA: TGCGCCAGCAGCTCCCTAGGTAGTGACGATGAAAAACTGTTTTTT.

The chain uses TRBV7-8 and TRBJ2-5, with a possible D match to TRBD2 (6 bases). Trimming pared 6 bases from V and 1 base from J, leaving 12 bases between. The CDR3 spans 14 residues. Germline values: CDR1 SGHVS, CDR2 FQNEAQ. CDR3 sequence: CASRLGGAQETQYF. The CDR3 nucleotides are TGTGCCAGCAGACTAGGAGGGGCCCAAGAGACCCAGTACTTC.

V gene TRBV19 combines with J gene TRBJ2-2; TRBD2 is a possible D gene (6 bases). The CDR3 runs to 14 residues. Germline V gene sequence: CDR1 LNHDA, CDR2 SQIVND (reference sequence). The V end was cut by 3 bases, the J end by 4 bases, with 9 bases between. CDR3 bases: TGTGCCAGTAGTATCCACGGGAGCACCGGGGAGCTGTTTTTT. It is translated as CASSIHGSTGELFF.

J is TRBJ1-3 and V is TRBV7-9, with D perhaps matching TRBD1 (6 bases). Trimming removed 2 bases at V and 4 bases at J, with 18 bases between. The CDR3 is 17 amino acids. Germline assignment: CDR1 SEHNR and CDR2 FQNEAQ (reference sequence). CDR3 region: CASSLSQGPRRGNTIYF. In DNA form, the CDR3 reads TGTGCCAGCAGCTTATCCCAGGGGCCACGCCGCGGAAACACCATATATTTT.

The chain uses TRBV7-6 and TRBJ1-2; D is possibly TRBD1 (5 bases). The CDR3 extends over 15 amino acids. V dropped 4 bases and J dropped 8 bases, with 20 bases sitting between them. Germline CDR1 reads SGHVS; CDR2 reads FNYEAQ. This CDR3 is CASSSSEAGVRGYTF. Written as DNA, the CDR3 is TGTGCCAGCAGCTCATCGGAGGCGGGGGTACGGGGCTACACCTTC.

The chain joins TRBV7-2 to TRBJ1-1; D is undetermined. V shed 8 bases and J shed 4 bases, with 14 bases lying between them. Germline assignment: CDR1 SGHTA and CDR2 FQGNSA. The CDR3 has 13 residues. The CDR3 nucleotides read TGTGCCAGCTGGCCCCCCGGGAGCACTGAAGCTTTCTTT. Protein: CASWPPGSTEAFF. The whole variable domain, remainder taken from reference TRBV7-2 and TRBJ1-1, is GAGVSQSPSNKVTEKGKDVELRCDPISGHTALYWYRQSLGQGLEFLIYFQGNSAPDKSGLPSDRFSAERTGGSVSTLTIQRTQQEDSAVYLCASWPPGSTEAFFGQGTRLTVV.

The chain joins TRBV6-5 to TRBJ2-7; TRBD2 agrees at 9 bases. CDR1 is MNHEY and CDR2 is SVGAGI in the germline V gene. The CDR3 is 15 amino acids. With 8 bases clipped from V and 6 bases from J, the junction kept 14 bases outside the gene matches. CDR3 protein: CASLLPSSGIFEQYF. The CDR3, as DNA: TGTGCCAGCCTCCTTCCCTCTAGCGGGATCTTCGAGCAGTACTTC.

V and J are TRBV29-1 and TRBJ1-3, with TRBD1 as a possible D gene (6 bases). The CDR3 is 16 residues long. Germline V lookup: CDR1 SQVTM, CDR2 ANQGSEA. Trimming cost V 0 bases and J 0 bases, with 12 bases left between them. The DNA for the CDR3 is TGCAGCGTTGAAGATGCGGACAGCCGCTCTGGAAACACCATATATTTT. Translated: CSVEDADSRSGNTIYF.

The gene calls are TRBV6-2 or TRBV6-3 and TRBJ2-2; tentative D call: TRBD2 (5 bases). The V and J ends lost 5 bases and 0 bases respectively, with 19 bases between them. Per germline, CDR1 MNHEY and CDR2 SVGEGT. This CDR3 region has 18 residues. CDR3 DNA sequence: TGTGCCAGCAGTACCCGGCGAGGGTGGGATACGAACACCGGGGAGCTGTTTTTT. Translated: CASSTRRGWDTNTGELFF.

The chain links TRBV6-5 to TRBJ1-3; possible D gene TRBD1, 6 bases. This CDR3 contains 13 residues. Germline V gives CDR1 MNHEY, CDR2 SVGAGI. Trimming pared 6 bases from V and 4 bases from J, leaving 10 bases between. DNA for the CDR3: TGTGCCAGCAGCCGGACAGCCGGAAACACCATATATTTT. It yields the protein CASSRTAGNTIYF.

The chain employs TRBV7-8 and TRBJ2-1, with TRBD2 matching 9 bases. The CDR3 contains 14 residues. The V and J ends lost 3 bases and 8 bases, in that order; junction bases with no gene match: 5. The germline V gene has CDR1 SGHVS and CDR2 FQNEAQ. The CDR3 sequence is CASSFRREGYEQFF. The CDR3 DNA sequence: TGTGCCAGCAGCTTTAGGCGGGAGGGCTATGAGCAGTTCTTC.